This T cell receptor (beta chain) was found in a study of cytomegalovirus exposure and HLA in healthy donors. Whole-study results and caveats: TCR beta sequences numbering about 17,000 were associated with HLA alleles at 0.05 false discovery rate in a later analysis.

Amplification used 60 Vbeta primers and 13 Jbeta primers. Produced via immunoSEQ multiplex PCR; TCRdb's table is partial and in-frame only. Of some 130,000 clones in the sample, roughly 74% were seen once. V lost 2 bases to trimming and J lost 2 bases, with 16 bases between them. The CDR3 covers 16 residues. Per germline, CDR1 KGHSH and CDR2 LQKENI. About this clone itself: The target antigen is unknown.

The specimen was PBMCs. This clonotype originated in a male donor in good health and CMV-seronegative. V is TRBV18 and J is TRBJ2-7, with D perhaps TRBD1 (6 bases). CDR3 nucleotides: TGTGCCAGCTCACCAATAGGGGCAGGGGTAACCTACGAGCAGTACTTC. As protein: CASSPIGAGVTYEQYF.